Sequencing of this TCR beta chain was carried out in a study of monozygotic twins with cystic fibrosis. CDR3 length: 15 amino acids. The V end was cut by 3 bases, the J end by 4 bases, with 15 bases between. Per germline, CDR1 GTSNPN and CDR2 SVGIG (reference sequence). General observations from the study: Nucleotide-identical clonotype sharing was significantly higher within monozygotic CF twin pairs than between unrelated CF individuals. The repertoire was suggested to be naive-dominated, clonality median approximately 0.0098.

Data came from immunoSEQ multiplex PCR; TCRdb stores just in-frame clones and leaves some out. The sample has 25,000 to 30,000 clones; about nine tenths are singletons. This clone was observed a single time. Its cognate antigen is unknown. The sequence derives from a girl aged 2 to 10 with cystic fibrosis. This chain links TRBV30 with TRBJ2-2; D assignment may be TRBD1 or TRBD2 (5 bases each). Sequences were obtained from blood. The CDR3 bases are TGTGCCTGGAGGGACGACGGGACCTTCACCGGGGAGCTGTTTTTT. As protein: CAWRDDGTFTGELFF.